This T cell receptor (beta chain) is drawn from a study of control samples from healthy donors and cancer patients. Using immunoSEQ multiplex PCR, the repertoire was profiled, and TCRdb retains in-frame clones only, with some absent. The repertoire holds about 230,000 clones, with more than 65% as singletons. The CDR3 runs to 14 residues. Germline lookup yields CDR1 LGHDT and CDR2 YNNKEL (reference sequence). V lost 0 bases to trimming and J lost 8 bases, with 12 bases between them. V gene TRBV3-1 (or the pseudogene TRBV3-2) combines with J gene TRBJ2-3; possibly TRBD2 for D (5 bases). Material for sequencing was PBMCs. The clonotype was recovered from a woman aged 60-70 years with lung cancer. CDR3 residues: CASSQEGRGTTQYF. The DNA for the CDR3 is TGTGCCAGCAGCCAAGAGGGCCGGGGAACTACGCAGTATTTT.